A selection of T cell receptor beta chains follows, all from one sample in a study of technical replicates of blood from a few donors. This table comes from immunoSEQ multiplex PCR, and its TCRdb copy is limited to in-frame clones, with some not included. This table has about 34,000 clones, roughly 92% appearing once. Material for sequencing was PBMCs. The source of these receptors is a human donor in good health. Some clones in this sample may be carry-over from other donors' samples. CDR3s include the opening cysteine and the closing phenylalanine or tryptophan. The order of the fields is V gene, D gene, clone size, J gene, CDR3 protein, CDR3 DNA. D genes are given only for firm matches. Clone size, where shown, is once, few, many, or a class for clones that have expanded.

v_gene: TRBV5-1
d_gene: TRBD1
abundance: -
j_gene: TRBJ2-2
CDR3aa: CASSVTGVNTGELFF
CDR3nt: TGCGCCAGCAGCGTGACAGGGGTGAACACCGGGGAGCTGTTTTTT

v_gene: TRBV19
d_gene: -
abundance: -
j_gene: TRBJ2-5
CDR3aa: CASSIAALAGSETQYF
CDR3nt: TGTGCCAGTAGTATAGCGGCCCTGGCGGGGTCAGAGACCCAGTACTTC

v_gene: TRBV19
d_gene: -
abundance: few
j_gene: TRBJ2-5
CDR3aa: CASSIDTNRRETQYF
CDR3nt: TGTGCCAGTAGTATAGATACCAATCGTCGGGAGACCCAGTACTTC

v_gene: TRBV5-1
d_gene: -
abundance: -
j_gene: TRBJ2-1
CDR3aa: CASSLLGSAVGEQFF
CDR3nt: TGCGCCAGCAGCTTGCTTGGCAGCGCGGTAGGCGAGCAGTTCTTC

v_gene: TRBV18
d_gene: -
abundance: -
j_gene: TRBJ1-1
CDR3aa: CASSQPGRGNTEAFF
CDR3nt: TGTGCCAGCTCACAACCCGGGCGGGGGAACACTGAAGCTTTCTTT

v_gene: TRBV7-9
d_gene: -
abundance: -
j_gene: TRBJ1-2
CDR3aa: CASSYRTDGYTF
CDR3nt: TGTGCCAGCAGCTACCGAACGGATGGCTACACCTTC

v_gene: TRBV5-1
d_gene: TRBD1
abundance: -
j_gene: TRBJ2-3
CDR3aa: CASSWTGSTDTQYF
CDR3nt: TGCGCCAGCAGCTGGACAGGGTCAACAGATACGCAGTATTTT

v_gene: TRBV30
d_gene: TRBD1
abundance: few
j_gene: TRBJ1-6
CDR3aa: CAWSAGTGKTPLHF
CDR3nt: TGTGCCTGGAGTGCCGGGACAGGGAAAACACCCCTCCACTTT

v_gene: TRBV5-1
d_gene: TRBD1
abundance: -
j_gene: TRBJ1-1
CDR3aa: CASSLAGTGGLREAFF
CDR3nt: TGCGCCAGCAGCTTGGCCGGGACAGGGGGATTGAGAGAAGCTTTCTTT

v_gene: TRBV2
d_gene: -
abundance: -
j_gene: TRBJ1-6
CDR3aa: CASSDQGSPLHF
CDR3nt: TGTGCCAGCAGTGATCAGGGTTCACCCCTCCACTTT

v_gene: TRBV11-2
d_gene: -
abundance: -
j_gene: TRBJ1-3
CDR3aa: CASSPDQRAGNTIYF
CDR3nt: TGTGCCAGCAGCCCTGACCAACGGGCTGGAAACACCATATATTTT

v_gene: TRBV11-2
d_gene: TRBD1
abundance: -
j_gene: TRBJ1-1
CDR3aa: CASSRNRGTEAFF
CDR3nt: TGTGCCAGCAGCCGTAACAGGGGCACTGAAGCTTTCTTT

v_gene: TRBV4-2
d_gene: TRBD2
abundance: -
j_gene: TRBJ2-7
CDR3aa: CASSQEPSSGSPYEQYF
CDR3nt: TGTGCCAGCAGCCAAGAACCTTCTAGCGGGAGCCCCTACGAGCAGTACTTC

v_gene: TRBV13
d_gene: TRBD2
abundance: -
j_gene: TRBJ2-1
CDR3aa: CASSPGTSGKGEQFF
CDR3nt: TGTGCCAGCAGCCCCGGGACTAGCGGGAAGGGTGAGCAGTTCTTC

v_gene: TRBV5-6
d_gene: -
abundance: -
j_gene: TRBJ2-1
CDR3aa: CASRRSNEQFF
CDR3nt: TGTGCCAGCAGGAGATCTAATGAGCAGTTCTTC

v_gene: TRBV7-2
d_gene: -
abundance: -
j_gene: TRBJ1-1
CDR3aa: CASSRRKGDSAFF
CDR3nt: TGTGCCAGCAGCCGGCGAAAAGGGGATTCGGCTTTCTTT

v_gene: TRBV15
d_gene: -
abundance: -
j_gene: TRBJ2-7
CDR3aa: CATSLTVGLTEQYF
CDR3nt: TGTGCCACCAGCCTAACCGTGGGACTTACCGAGCAGTACTTC

v_gene: TRBV9
d_gene: -
abundance: once
j_gene: TRBJ2-3
CDR3aa: CASGLSFGWDTQYF
CDR3nt: TGTGCCAGCGGACTCAGCTTTGGTTGGGATACGCAGTATTTT

v_gene: TRBV6-5
d_gene: -
abundance: -
j_gene: TRBJ1-2
CDR3aa: CATYGQAVDSYGYTF
CDR3nt: TGTGCCACCTACGGGCAGGCGGTGGACAGCTATGGCTACACCTTC

v_gene: TRBV4-2
d_gene: -
abundance: -
j_gene: TRBJ2-2
CDR3aa: CASSRNPGTDTGELFF
CDR3nt: TGTGCCAGCAGCCGAAACCCGGGAACCGACACCGGGGAGCTGTTTTTT

v_gene: TRBV19
d_gene: TRBD2
abundance: -
j_gene: TRBJ2-1
CDR3aa: CASSIGATSGSADEQFF
CDR3nt: TGTGCCAGTAGTATAGGCGCCACTAGCGGGAGTGCCGATGAGCAGTTCTTC

v_gene: TRBV6-6
d_gene: -
abundance: -
j_gene: TRBJ1-2
CDR3aa: CAGKTGSKYGYTF
CDR3nt: TGTGCCGGTAAAACAGGGTCGAAGTATGGCTACACCTTC

v_gene: TRBV4-2
d_gene: -
abundance: -
j_gene: TRBJ1-1
CDR3aa: CASSQEARRREAFF
CDR3nt: TGTGCCAGCAGCCAAGAAGCGCGTCGGAGAGAAGCTTTCTTT

v_gene: TRBV4-3
d_gene: TRBD1
abundance: -
j_gene: TRBJ1-2
CDR3aa: CASSQDGTGEGYTF
CDR3nt: TGCGCCAGCAGCCAAGATGGGACAGGGGAAGGCTACACCTTC

v_gene: TRBV2
d_gene: TRBD2
abundance: -
j_gene: TRBJ2-7
CDR3aa: CASSHGVGLAGEYEQYF
CDR3nt: TGTGCCAGCAGTCACGGGGTGGGTCTAGCGGGAGAATACGAGCAGTACTTC

v_gene: TRBV28
d_gene: TRBD1
abundance: -
j_gene: TRBJ1-2
CDR3aa: CASRPPRTGALRYYGYTF
CDR3nt: TGTGCCAGCAGACCTCCGAGGACAGGTGCTCTGAGATACTATGGCTACACCTTC

v_gene: TRBV4-2
d_gene: -
abundance: -
j_gene: TRBJ1-4
CDR3aa: CASSQDPQGANEKLFF
CDR3nt: TGTGCCAGCAGCCAAGACCCCCAGGGTGCAAACGAAAAACTGTTTTTT

v_gene: TRBV7-9
d_gene: TRBD1
abundance: -
j_gene: TRBJ1-2
CDR3aa: CASSPGGGAGYGYTF
CDR3nt: TGTGCCAGCAGCCCGGGAGGGGGCGCGGGCTATGGCTACACCTTC

v_gene: TRBV28
d_gene: TRBD1
abundance: -
j_gene: TRBJ1-5
CDR3aa: CASSHAGTGAQPQHF
CDR3nt: TGTGCCAGCAGTCATGCCGGGACAGGGGCCCAGCCCCAGCATTTT

v_gene: TRBV7-2
d_gene: -
abundance: -
j_gene: TRBJ1-3
CDR3aa: CASSLAGGSGNTIYF
CDR3nt: TGTGCCAGCAGCTTAGCGGGGGGATCAGGAAACACCATATATTTT

v_gene: TRBV27
d_gene: TRBD2
abundance: -
j_gene: TRBJ2-1
CDR3aa: CASSLGGLAGGEQFF
CDR3nt: TGTGCCAGCAGCTTAGGGGGACTAGCGGGGGGGGAGCAGTTCTTC

v_gene: TRBV9
d_gene: TRBD2
abundance: -
j_gene: TRBJ2-7
CDR3aa: CASSVGAGAYEQYF
CDR3nt: TGTGCCAGCAGCGTAGGTGCGGGGGCCTACGAGCAGTACTTC

v_gene: TRBV29-1
d_gene: -
abundance: -
j_gene: TRBJ2-1
CDR3aa: CSVRGGNEQFF
CDR3nt: TGCAGCGTCAGGGGTGGCAATGAGCAGTTCTTC

v_gene: TRBV5-1
d_gene: -
abundance: once
j_gene: TRBJ1-2
CDR3aa: CASSLGGGENYGYTF
CDR3nt: TGCGCCAGCAGCTTGGGTGGCGGGGAGAACTATGGCTACACCTTC

v_gene: TRBV4-1
d_gene: -
abundance: -
j_gene: TRBJ1-2
CDR3aa: CASSQDRGRAYGYTF
CDR3nt: TGCGCCAGCAGCCAAGATAGAGGCAGAGCCTATGGCTACACCTTC

v_gene: TRBV18
d_gene: -
abundance: -
j_gene: TRBJ1-4
CDR3aa: CASSAGLNEKLFF
CDR3nt: TGTGCCAGCTCAGCCGGACTTAATGAAAAACTGTTTTTT

v_gene: TRBV10-1
d_gene: -
abundance: -
j_gene: TRBJ2-7
CDR3aa: CASFPSQTQIYEQYF
CDR3nt: TGCGCCAGCTTCCCCTCTCAGACTCAAATCTACGAGCAGTACTTC

v_gene: TRBV5-1
d_gene: -
abundance: -
j_gene: TRBJ2-3
CDR3aa: CASSLGQLRADTQYF
CDR3nt: TGCGCCAGCAGCCTAGGACAGCTGAGGGCAGATACGCAGTATTTT

v_gene: TRBV7-2
d_gene: TRBD2
abundance: -
j_gene: TRBJ2-3
CDR3aa: CASSRAGGGTDTQYF
CDR3nt: TGTGCCAGCAGCCGAGCGGGGGGGGGCACAGATACGCAGTATTTT

v_gene: TRBV7-8
d_gene: TRBD2
abundance: -
j_gene: TRBJ2-1
CDR3aa: CASSLGLAKGNEQFF
CDR3nt: TGTGCCAGCAGCTTAGGACTAGCGAAGGGCAATGAGCAGTTCTTC

v_gene: TRBV18
d_gene: TRBD1
abundance: -
j_gene: TRBJ1-5
CDR3aa: CASSTGGTNQPQHF
CDR3nt: TGTGCCAGCTCGACAGGGGGCACCAATCAGCCCCAGCATTTT

v_gene: TRBV5-1
d_gene: -
abundance: -
j_gene: TRBJ1-1
CDR3aa: CASSLGGTGRAEAFF
CDR3nt: TGCGCCAGCAGCTTGGGCGGGACGGGGAGGGCTGAAGCTTTCTTT

v_gene: TRBV29-1
d_gene: -
abundance: -
j_gene: TRBJ2-5
CDR3aa: CSVEDQALTQYF
CDR3nt: TGCAGCGTTGAAGATCAAGCACTGACCCAGTACTTC

v_gene: TRBV5-6
d_gene: -
abundance: -
j_gene: TRBJ1-1
CDR3aa: CASSPIGRGAFF
CDR3nt: TGTGCCAGCAGCCCAATCGGACGGGGAGCTTTCTTT

v_gene: TRBV19
d_gene: -
abundance: few
j_gene: TRBJ1-1
CDR3aa: CASSIVGGAHTEAFF
CDR3nt: TGTGCCAGTAGTATAGTCGGGGGGGCTCACACTGAAGCTTTCTTT

v_gene: TRBV28
d_gene: TRBD1
abundance: -
j_gene: TRBJ2-7
CDR3aa: CASSPGTGRGLPYEQYF
CDR3nt: TGTGCCAGCAGTCCAGGGACAGGCCGAGGCCTACCCTACGAGCAGTACTTC

v_gene: TRBV9
d_gene: TRBD2
abundance: -
j_gene: TRBJ2-3
CDR3aa: CASSPLGTTPQYF
CDR3nt: TGTGCCAGCAGCCCACTCGGGACTACGCCGCAGTATTTT

v_gene: TRBV9
d_gene: -
abundance: -
j_gene: TRBJ1-1
CDR3aa: CASSPRGRDEAFF
CDR3nt: TGTGCCAGCAGCCCACGAGGCAGGGATGAAGCTTTCTTT

v_gene: TRBV19
d_gene: -
abundance: -
j_gene: TRBJ2-7
CDR3aa: CASSKTSAGRMYEQYF
CDR3nt: TGTGCCAGTAGTAAGACCTCGGCGGGACGAATGTACGAGCAGTACTTC

v_gene: TRBV12-5
d_gene: -
abundance: -
j_gene: TRBJ1-1
CDR3aa: CASGLVYSVNTEAFF
CDR3nt: TGTGCTAGTGGTTTGGTATATTCCGTGAACACTGAAGCTTTCTTT

v_gene: TRBV5-5
d_gene: TRBD1
abundance: -
j_gene: TRBJ1-5
CDR3aa: CASSLVGRGQPQHF
CDR3nt: TGTGCCAGCAGCTTGGTTGGCAGGGGGCAGCCCCAGCATTTT

v_gene: TRBV9
d_gene: TRBD2
abundance: -
j_gene: TRBJ2-3
CDR3aa: CASSYRLAGRYTQYF
CDR3nt: TGTGCCAGCAGTTACAGACTAGCGGGACGATATACGCAGTATTTT

v_gene: TRBV30
d_gene: -
abundance: -
j_gene: TRBJ1-4
CDR3aa: CAWSGQRLEKLFF
CDR3nt: TGTGCCTGGAGCGGACAGAGATTGGAAAAACTGTTTTTT

v_gene: TRBV9
d_gene: -
abundance: -
j_gene: TRBJ2-5
CDR3aa: CASSPRPAGTQYF
CDR3nt: TGTGCCAGCAGCCCCCGACCAGCGGGGACCCAGTACTTC

v_gene: TRBV6-6
d_gene: -
abundance: -
j_gene: TRBJ2-7
CDR3aa: CASSYEGVYEQYF
CDR3nt: TGTGCCAGCAGTTACGAGGGTGTCTACGAGCAGTACTTC

v_gene: TRBV10-3
d_gene: TRBD1
abundance: -
j_gene: TRBJ1-2
CDR3aa: CAISRDSYGYTF
CDR3nt: TGTGCCATCAGTCGGGACAGCTATGGCTACACCTTC

v_gene: TRBV5-1
d_gene: -
abundance: -
j_gene: TRBJ1-3
CDR3aa: CASSLDGSGNTIYF
CDR3nt: TGCGCCAGCAGCTTGGACGGGTCTGGAAACACCATATATTTT